The following is a T cell receptor beta chain sequence with its context. Its antigen is still unknown. Sequencing used immunoSEQ multiplex PCR; TCRdb keeps in-frame clones, though not all of them. The table has 240,000 or so clones, about 90% seen once. This entry is derived from a study of cytomegalovirus exposure and HLA in healthy donors. Study conclusions and caveats: High specificity and sensitivity for cytomegalovirus status were reported for the classifier. Most TCR sequences showed up rarely, but some public TCRs showed up in many donors. The study recorded fewer than 200 TCR beta chains that were cytomegalovirus-associated.

The V gene end was trimmed by 2 bases and the J gene end by 2 bases; junction bases not matched to a gene: 10. Germline loops: CDR1 SGHTS, CDR2 YDEGEE. CDR3 length: 18 amino acids. The origin of this receptor is a woman aged 25 to 39 in good health and CMV-seropositive. The chain carries TRBV5-8 and TRBJ2-1; 10 bases map to TRBD2. The sequenced sample was PBMCs. The CDR3 here is CASSLTYLAGAPYNEQFF. The CDR3 DNA follows: TGTGCCAGCAGCTTAACTTACCTAGCGGGAGCCCCCTACAATGAGCAGTTCTTC.